This T cell receptor beta chain was observed in a study of ipilimumab plus nivolumab after autologous stem cell transplantation. The protocol was immunoSEQ multiplex PCR, while the TCRdb copy is restricted to in-frame clones and leaves out a portion. The sample has some 87,000 clones, 65% to 85% seen once. J was trimmed by 4 bases and V by 8 bases; bases with no gene match: 7. This CDR3 is 15 amino acids long. Germline values: CDR1 MNHEY, CDR2 SVGAGI. The chain is built from TRBV6-5 and TRBJ2-6, with 8 positions matching TRBD1. The TCR sequence derives from a male donor with diffuse large B-cell lymphoma. The input for sequencing was PBMCs, taken in a trial of ipilimumab plus nivolumab as post-transplant consolidation. The CDR3 reads CASRRGQGGANVLTF. The CDR3, as DNA: TGTGCCAGCCGCAGGGGGCAGGGAGGGGCCAACGTCCTGACTTTC.